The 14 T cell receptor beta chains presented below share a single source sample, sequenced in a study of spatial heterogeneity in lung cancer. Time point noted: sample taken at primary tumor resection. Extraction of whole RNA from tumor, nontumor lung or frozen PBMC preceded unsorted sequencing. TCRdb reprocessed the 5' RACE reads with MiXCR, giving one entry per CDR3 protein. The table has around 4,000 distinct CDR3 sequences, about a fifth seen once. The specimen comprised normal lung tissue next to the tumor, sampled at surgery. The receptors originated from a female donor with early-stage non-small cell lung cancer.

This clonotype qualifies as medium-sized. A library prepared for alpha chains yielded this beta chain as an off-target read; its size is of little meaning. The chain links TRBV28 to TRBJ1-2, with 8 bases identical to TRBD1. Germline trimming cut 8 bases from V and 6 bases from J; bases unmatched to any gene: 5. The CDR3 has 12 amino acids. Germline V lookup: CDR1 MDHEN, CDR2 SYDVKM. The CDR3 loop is CASGRGRDGYTF. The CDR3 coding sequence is TGTGCCAGCGGCAGGGGGCGAGATGGCTACACCTTC.

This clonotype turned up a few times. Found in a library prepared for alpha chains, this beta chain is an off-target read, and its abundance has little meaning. CDR3 sequence reads: CSAPPDRESQNIQYF. The CDR3 bases are TGCAGTGCTCCCCCCGACAGGGAGAGCCAAAACATTCAGTACTTC. This chain connects TRBV20-1 to TRBJ2-4; 7 bases map to TRBD1. Germline CDR1 DFQATT, CDR2 SNEGSKA (reference sequence). V lost 5 bases to trimming and J lost 5 bases; unmatched junction nucleotides: 12. The CDR3 is made up of 15 amino acids.

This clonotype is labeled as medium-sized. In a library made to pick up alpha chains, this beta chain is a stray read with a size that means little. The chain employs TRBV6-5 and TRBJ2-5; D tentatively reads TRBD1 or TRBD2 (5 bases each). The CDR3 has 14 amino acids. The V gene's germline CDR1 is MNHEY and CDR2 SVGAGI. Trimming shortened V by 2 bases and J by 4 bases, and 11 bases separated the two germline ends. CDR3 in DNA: TGTGCCAGCAGTTACGCCCCGGGGCGAGAGACCCAGTACTTC. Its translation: CASSYAPGRETQYF.

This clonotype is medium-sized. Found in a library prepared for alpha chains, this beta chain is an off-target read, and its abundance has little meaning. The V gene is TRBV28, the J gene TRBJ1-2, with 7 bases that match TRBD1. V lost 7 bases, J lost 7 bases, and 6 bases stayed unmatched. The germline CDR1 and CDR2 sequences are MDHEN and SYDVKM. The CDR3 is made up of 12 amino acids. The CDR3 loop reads CASTDREGGYTF. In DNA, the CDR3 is TGTGCCAGCACCGACAGGGAGGGTGGCTACACCTTC.

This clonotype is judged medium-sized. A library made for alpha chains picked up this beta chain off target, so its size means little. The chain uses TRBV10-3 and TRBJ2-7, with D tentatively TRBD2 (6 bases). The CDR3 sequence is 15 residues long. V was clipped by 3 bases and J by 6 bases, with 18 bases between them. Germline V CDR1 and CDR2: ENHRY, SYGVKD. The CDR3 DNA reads TGTGCCATCAGTGAAGGGACGGGAGAAAGGGGCGAGCAGTACTTC. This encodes CAISEGTGERGEQYF.

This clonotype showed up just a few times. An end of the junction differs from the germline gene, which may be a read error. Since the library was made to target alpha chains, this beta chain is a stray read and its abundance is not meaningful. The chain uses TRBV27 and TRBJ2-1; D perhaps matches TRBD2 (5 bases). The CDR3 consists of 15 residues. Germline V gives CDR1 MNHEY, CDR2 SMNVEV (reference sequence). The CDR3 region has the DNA TGTGTCAGCACTTCGCGGGCTCCCACCCACAATGAGCAGTTCTTC. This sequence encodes CVSTSRAPTHNEQFF.

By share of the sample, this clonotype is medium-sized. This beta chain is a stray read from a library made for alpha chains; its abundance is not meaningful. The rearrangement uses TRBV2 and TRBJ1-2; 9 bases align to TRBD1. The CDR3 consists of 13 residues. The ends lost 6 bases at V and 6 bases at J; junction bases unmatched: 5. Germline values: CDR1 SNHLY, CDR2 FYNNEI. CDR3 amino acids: CASRPDRGDGYTF. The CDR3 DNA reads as TGTGCCAGCAGGCCCGACAGGGGGGATGGCTACACCTTC.

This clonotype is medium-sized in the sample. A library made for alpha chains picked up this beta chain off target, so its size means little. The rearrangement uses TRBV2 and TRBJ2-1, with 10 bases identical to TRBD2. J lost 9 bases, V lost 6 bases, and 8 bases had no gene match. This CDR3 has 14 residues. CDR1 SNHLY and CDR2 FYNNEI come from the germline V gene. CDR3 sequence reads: CASRGLADVTEQFF. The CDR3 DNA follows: TGTGCCAGCAGAGGACTAGCGGACGTGACTGAGCAGTTCTTC.

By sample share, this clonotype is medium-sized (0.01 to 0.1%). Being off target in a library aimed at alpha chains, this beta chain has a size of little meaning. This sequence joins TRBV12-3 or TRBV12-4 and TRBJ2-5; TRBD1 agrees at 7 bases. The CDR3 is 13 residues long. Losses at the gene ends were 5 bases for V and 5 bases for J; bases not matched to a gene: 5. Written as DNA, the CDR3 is TGTGCCAGCAGTCCTGGGACAGAGGAGACCCAGTACTTC. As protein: CASSPGTEETQYF.

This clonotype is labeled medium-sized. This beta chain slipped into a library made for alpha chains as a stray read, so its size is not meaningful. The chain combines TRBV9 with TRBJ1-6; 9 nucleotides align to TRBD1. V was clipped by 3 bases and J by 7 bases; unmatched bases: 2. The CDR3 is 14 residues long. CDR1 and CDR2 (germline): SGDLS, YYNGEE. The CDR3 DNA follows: TGTGCCAGCAGCGCACAGGGGGCAAATTCACCCCTCCACTTT. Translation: CASSAQGANSPLHF.

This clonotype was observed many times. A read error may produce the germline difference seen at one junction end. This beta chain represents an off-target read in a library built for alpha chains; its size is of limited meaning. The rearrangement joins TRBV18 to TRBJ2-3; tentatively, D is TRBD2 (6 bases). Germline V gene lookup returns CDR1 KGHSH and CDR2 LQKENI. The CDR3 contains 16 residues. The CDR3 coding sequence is TGTGCCAGCCCACCCAGGCGGGACCGGAGCACAGATACGCAGTATTTT. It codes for CASPPRRDRSTDTQYF. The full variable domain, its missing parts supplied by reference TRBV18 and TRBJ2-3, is NAGVMQNPRHLVRRRGQEARLRCSPMKGHSHVYWYRQLPEEGLKFMVYLQKENIIDESGMPKERFSAEFPKEGPSILRIQQVVRGDSAAYFCASPPRRDRSTDTQYFGPGTRLTVL.

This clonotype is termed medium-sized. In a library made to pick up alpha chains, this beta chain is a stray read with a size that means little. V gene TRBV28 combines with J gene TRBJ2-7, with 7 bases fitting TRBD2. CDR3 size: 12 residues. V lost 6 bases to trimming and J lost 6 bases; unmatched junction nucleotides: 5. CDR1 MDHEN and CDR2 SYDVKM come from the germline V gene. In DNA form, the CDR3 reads TGTGCCAGCAGACTAGCGCTCGGCGAGCAGTACTTC. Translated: CASRLALGEQYF.

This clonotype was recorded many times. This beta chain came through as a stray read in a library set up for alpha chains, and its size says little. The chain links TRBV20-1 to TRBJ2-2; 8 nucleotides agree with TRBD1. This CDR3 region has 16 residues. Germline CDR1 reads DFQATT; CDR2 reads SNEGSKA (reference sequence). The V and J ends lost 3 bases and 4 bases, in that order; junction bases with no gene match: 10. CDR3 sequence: CSASRDRTGTTGELFF. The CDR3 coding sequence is TGCAGTGCTAGTAGGGACCGGACAGGGACCACCGGGGAGCTGTTTTTT.

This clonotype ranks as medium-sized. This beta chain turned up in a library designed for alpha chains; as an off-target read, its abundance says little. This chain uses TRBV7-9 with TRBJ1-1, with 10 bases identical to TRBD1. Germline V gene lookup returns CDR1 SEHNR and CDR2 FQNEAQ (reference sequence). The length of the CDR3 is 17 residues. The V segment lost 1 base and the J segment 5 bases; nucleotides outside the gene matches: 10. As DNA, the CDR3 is TGTGCCAGCAGCTTAGTGGGGACAGGGGCGTTTGGGACTGAAGCTTTCTTT. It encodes CASSLVGTGAFGTEAFF.